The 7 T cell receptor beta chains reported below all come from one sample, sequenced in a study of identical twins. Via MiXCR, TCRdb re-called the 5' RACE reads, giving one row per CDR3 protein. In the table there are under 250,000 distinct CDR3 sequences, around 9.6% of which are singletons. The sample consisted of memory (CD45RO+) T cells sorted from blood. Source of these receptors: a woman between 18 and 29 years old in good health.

CDR3 DNA sequence: TGTGCCAGCAGCCCGACCCTTAGACAGGGGGATGCCGGGGAGCTGTTTTTT. This codes for CASSPTLRQGDAGELFF. The chain uses TRBV11-3 and TRBJ2-2; the match to TRBD1 covers 9 bases. Germline V gene data show CDR1 as SGHNT and CDR2 as YENEEA. This CDR3 has 17 residues. Trimming at V came to 5 bases and at J to 6 bases, leaving 13 bases not matched to a gene.

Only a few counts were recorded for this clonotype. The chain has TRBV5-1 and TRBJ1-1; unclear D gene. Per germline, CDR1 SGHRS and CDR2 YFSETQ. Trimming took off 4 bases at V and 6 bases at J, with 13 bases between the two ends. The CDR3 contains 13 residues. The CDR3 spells CASSPSDESEAFF. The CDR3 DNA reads TGCGCCAGCAGCCCGTCAGATGAATCTGAAGCTTTCTTT.

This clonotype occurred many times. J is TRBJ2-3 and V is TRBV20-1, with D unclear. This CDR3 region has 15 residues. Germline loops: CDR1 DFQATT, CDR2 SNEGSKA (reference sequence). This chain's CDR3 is CSGRAFGSSADTQYF. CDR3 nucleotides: TGCAGCGGCCGGGCCTTCGGCTCGTCGGCAGATACGCAGTATTTT.

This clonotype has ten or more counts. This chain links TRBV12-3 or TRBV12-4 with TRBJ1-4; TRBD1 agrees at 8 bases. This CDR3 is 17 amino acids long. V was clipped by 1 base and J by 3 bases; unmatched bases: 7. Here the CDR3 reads CASSLGQGSMANEKLFF. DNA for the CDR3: TGTGCCAGCAGTTTAGGACAGGGGAGCATGGCTAATGAAAAACTGTTTTTT.

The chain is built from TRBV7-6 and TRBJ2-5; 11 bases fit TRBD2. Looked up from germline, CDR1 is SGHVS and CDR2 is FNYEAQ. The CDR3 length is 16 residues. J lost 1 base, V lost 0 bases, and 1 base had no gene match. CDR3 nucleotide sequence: TGTGCCAGCAGCTTAGCCCTAGCGGGGGGCCAAGAGACCCAGTACTTC. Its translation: CASSLALAGGQETQYF.

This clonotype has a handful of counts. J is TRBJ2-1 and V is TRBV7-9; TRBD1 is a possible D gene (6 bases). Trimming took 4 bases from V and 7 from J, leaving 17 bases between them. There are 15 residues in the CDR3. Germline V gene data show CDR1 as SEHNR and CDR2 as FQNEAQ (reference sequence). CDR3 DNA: TGTGCCAGCAGCTCTCGACAGCAAGGGGGTAATGAGCAGTTCTTC. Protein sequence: CASSSRQQGGNEQFF.

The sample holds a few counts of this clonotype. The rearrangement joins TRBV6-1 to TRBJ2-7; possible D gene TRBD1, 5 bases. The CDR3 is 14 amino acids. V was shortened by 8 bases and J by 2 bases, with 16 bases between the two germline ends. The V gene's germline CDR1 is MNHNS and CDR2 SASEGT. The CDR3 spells CASGARQGAYEQYF. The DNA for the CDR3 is TGTGCCAGCGGGGCGAGGCAGGGCGCCTACGAGCAGTACTTC.